The rows below give T cell receptor beta chains drawn from one sample of a study of blood T cell repertoires in COVID-19. The data were produced by immunoSEQ multiplex PCR, yet TCRdb's version contains in-frame clones alone and is incomplete. The table includes some 220,000 clones, 80% to 95% detected once. Sequenced: peripheral blood. These receptors were taken from a man in his thirties or forties with COVID-19, enrolled during active disease. CDR3s include the opening cysteine and the closing phenylalanine or tryptophan. A D gene is named only where the DNA matches it firmly. Clone size is not always given. Where it is, it says once, few, many or a class for expanded clones.

CDR3 DNA	CDR3 protein	V gene	J gene	D gene	clone size
TGTGCCTCCGCGGACAGCCTGGGAGATACGCAGTATTTT	CASADSLGDTQYF	TRBV5-4	TRBJ2-3	NA	once
TGTGCTAGTGGTATCGGACAGTCCGGCACCGGGGAGCTGTTTTTT	CASGIGQSGTGELFF	TRBV12-5	TRBJ2-2	NA	NA
TGTGCCAGCTCACCACCGACGGGACAGGGGCCCTACGAGCAGTACTTC	CASSPPTGQGPYEQYF	TRBV18	TRBJ2-7	TRBD1	NA
TGTGCCAGCAGCTTTGACAGGGACTACGAGCAGTACTTC	CASSFDRDYEQYF	TRBV6-5	TRBJ2-7	TRBD1	NA
TGCAGTGCTGCTCGGGACACCATATATTTT	CSAARDTIYF	TRBV20-1	TRBJ1-3	NA	NA
TGTGCCAGCTCGCCACCCCTCTTTCCCGGGGAGCTGTTTTTT	CASSPPLFPGELFF	TRBV18	TRBJ2-2	NA	NA
TGTGCCAGCAGCCACCAGGGTTACTCACCCCTCCACTTT	CASSHQGYSPLHF	TRBV3-1/TRBV3-2	TRBJ1-6	NA	NA
TGCGCCAGCAGCTTGCGACAGGGGTTTGGCGGCACAGATACGCAGTATTTT	CASSLRQGFGGTDTQYF	TRBV5-1	TRBJ2-3	TRBD1	NA
TGTGCCAGCAGCGACGGACAGCGGACGACCACTGAAGCTTTCTTT	CASSDGQRTTTEAFF	TRBV2	TRBJ1-1	NA	few
TGTGCCAGCAGTACGTTGACGGCTAGTAACACTGAAGCTTTCTTT	CASSTLTASNTEAFF	TRBV6-6	TRBJ1-1	NA	NA
TGTGCCAGCAGCCAAGTCGGGGGGTTGTTAAGTGGCTACACCTTC	CASSQVGGLLSGYTF	TRBV14	TRBJ1-2	NA	NA
TGTGCCAGCAAACCCAGACAGGGGTCCTACAATGAGCAGTTCTTC	CASKPRQGSYNEQFF	TRBV6-5	TRBJ2-1	TRBD1	NA
TGTGCCAGTAGTATACAGGGATCGTACTATGGCTACACCTTC	CASSIQGSYYGYTF	TRBV19	TRBJ1-2	NA	NA
TGCGCCAGCAGCTTGGGCGGTAGCACAGATACGCAGTATTTT	CASSLGGSTDTQYF	TRBV5-1	TRBJ2-3	NA	NA
TGTGCCTGGAGTGTACAGCTTGAGCAGTTCTTC	CAWSVQLEQFF	TRBV30	TRBJ2-1	NA	NA
TGTGCCAGCAGCGTAGGAGGGTCAAGGGCCCGATCACCCCTCCACTTT	CASSVGGSRARSPLHF	TRBV9	TRBJ1-6	NA	NA
TGTGCCAGCAGTGAACAGGGGGGCCCCTACGAGCAGTACTTC	CASSEQGGPYEQYF	TRBV6-1	TRBJ2-7	NA	NA
TGCGCCAGCAGCCCCCGCAGGGGGTTCCATAATAACTATGGCTACACCTTC	CASSPRRGFHNNYGYTF	TRBV5-1	TRBJ1-2	TRBD1	NA
TGTGCCAGCAGTTACCGAGGGGGCCTTCCTAATGAAAAACTGTTTTTT	CASSYRGGLPNEKLFF	TRBV6-5	TRBJ1-4	TRBD1	NA
TGCAGCGTTGAGGGACTAGCGGGGGGGCCCCATGAGTTCTTC	CSVEGLAGGPHEFF	TRBV29-1	TRBJ2-1	TRBD2	NA
TGTGCCAGCAGTACTCCCTGGACTGGTGAGCAGTACTTC	CASSTPWTGEQYF	TRBV6-5	TRBJ2-7	NA	NA
TGCGCCAGCAGCTTAACAGGTGGGCAAGAGACCCAGTACTTC	CASSLTGGQETQYF	TRBV5-1	TRBJ2-5	NA	NA
TGTGCCAGCTCTCCTCAGGGGGCCGGAGACACCATATATTTT	CASSPQGAGDTIYF	TRBV18	TRBJ1-3	TRBD1	NA
TGTGCCAGCAGTGGACAGGGAATGTACAATGAGCAGTTCTTC	CASSGQGMYNEQFF	TRBV27	TRBJ2-1	TRBD1	NA
TGTGCCATCAGTGATGGCGGGGAGAGGATGGCCAAAAACATTCAGTACTTC	CAISDGGERMAKNIQYF	TRBV10-3	TRBJ2-4	NA	NA
TGTGCCAGCAGTGCATTTACGGGTTTGGACACCGGGGAGCTGTTTTTT	CASSAFTGLDTGELFF	TRBV6-4	TRBJ2-2	NA	NA
TGTGCCAGCAGCTTAGTGGCGGCCGGGGAGCTGTTTTTT	CASSLVAAGELFF	TRBV7-9	TRBJ2-2	NA	NA
TGTGCCAGTAGTATCCAGGCTCGGTCGGGGAATTCACCCCTCCACTTT	CASSIQARSGNSPLHF	TRBV19	TRBJ1-6	NA	NA
TGTGCCAGCAGTGATATGAGACAGGGAGGAGAGACCCAGTACTTC	CASSDMRQGGETQYF	TRBV6-1	TRBJ2-5	NA	NA
TGTGCCAGCAGTCCCGACTCTCGCGGGAACTATGGCTACACCTTC	CASSPDSRGNYGYTF	TRBV6-5	TRBJ1-2	NA	NA
TGTGCCAGCACCTTGGGGACAGAGACATACAATGAGCAGTTCTTC	CASTLGTETYNEQFF	TRBV27	TRBJ2-1	TRBD1	NA
TGTGCCAGCTCACCCCTAGCGACAGGGGACAGCTCACCCCTCCACTTT	CASSPLATGDSSPLHF	TRBV18	TRBJ1-6	TRBD1	NA
TGTGCCAGCAGCGTAGGCCCAGGGCATGGCTACACCTTC	CASSVGPGHGYTF	TRBV9	TRBJ1-2	NA	NA
TGTGCCAGCAGCGTTGGACAGGGAATTACTGAAGCTTTCTTT	CASSVGQGITEAFF	TRBV5-6	TRBJ1-1	TRBD1	NA
TGTGCCAGCAGTTCCGGCAGGGTCCACGAGCAGTACTTC	CASSSGRVHEQYF	TRBV12-3/TRBV12-4	TRBJ2-7	NA	NA
TGTGCCAGCAGCTTAGGCGGGGCGGTCCAAGAGACCCAGTACTTC	CASSLGGAVQETQYF	TRBV7-3	TRBJ2-5	NA	NA
TGTGCCAGCAGCTTAGAGTTGGAGGGCTACACCTTC	CASSLELEGYTF	TRBV11-1	TRBJ1-2	NA	NA
TGTGCCAGCAGCTTAGGATCGGGACAGAGAAATTCACCCCTCCACTTT	CASSLGSGQRNSPLHF	TRBV5-4	TRBJ1-6	TRBD1	NA